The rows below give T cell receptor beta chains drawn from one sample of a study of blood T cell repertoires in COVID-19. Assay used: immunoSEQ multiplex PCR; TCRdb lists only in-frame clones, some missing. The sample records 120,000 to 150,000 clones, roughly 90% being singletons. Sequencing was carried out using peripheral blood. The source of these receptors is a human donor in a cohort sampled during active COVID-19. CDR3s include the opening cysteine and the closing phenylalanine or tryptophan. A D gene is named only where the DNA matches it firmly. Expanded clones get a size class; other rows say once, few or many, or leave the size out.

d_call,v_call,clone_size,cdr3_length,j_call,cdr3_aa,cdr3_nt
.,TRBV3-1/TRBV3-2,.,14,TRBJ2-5,CASSQARKTGTQYF,TGTGCCAGCAGCCAAGCCCGGAAGACGGGGACCCAGTACTTC
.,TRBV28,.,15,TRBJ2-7,CASSSRHRPSYEQYF,TGTGCCAGCAGTTCGAGACACCGTCCCTCCTACGAGCAGTACTTC
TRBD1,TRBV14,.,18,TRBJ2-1,CASSQLTSGRGLGNEQFF,TGTGCCAGCAGCCAATTAACGTCGGGCAGGGGGCTGGGCAATGAGCAGTTCTTC
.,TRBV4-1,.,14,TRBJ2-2,CASSIGVYTGELFF,TGCGCCAGCAGCATAGGGGTTTACACCGGGGAGCTGTTTTTT
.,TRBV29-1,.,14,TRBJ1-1,CSFSQGFRNTEAFF,TGCAGCTTTTCTCAGGGGTTCCGGAACACTGAAGCTTTCTTT
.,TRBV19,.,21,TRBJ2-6,CASRPGFSWIFPNSGANVLTF,TGTGCCAGTAGACCAGGGTTCTCGTGGATCTTCCCTAACTCTGGGGCCAACGTCCTGACTTTC
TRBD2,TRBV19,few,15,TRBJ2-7,CASSIGLAYPYEQYF,TGTGCCAGTAGTATTGGACTAGCGTACCCCTACGAGCAGTACTTC
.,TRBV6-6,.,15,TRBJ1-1,CASSPGGGWQSEAFF,TGTGCCAGCAGCCCGGGGGGGGGCTGGCAGTCTGAAGCTTTCTTT
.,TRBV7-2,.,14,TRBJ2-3,CASSLGLRTDTQYF,TGTGCCAGCAGCTTAGGACTGCGCACAGATACGCAGTATTTT
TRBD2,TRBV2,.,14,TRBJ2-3,CASSGGRAGDTQYF,TGTGCCAGCTCGGGGGGGCGGGCCGGAGATACGCAGTATTTT
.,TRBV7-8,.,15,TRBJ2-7,CASSLVVGASYEQYF,TGTGCCAGCAGCTTAGTGGTGGGGGCCTCGTACGAGCAGTACTTC
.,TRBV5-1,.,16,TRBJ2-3,CASSPGGGGRIDTQYF,TGCGCCAGCAGCCCCGGAGGGGGGGGGCGGATAGATACGCAGTATTTT
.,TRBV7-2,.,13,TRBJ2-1,CASSSPGPNEQFF,TGTGCCAGCAGCTCTCCGGGTCCCAATGAGCAGTTCTTC
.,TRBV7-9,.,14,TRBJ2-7,CASSEFQVSDEQYF,TGTGCCAGCTCAGAGTTTCAGGTTAGCGACGAGCAGTACTTC
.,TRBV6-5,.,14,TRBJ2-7,CASRREPVSYEQYF,TGTGCCAGCAGACGGGAGCCAGTTTCCTACGAGCAGTACTTC
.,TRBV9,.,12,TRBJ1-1,CASSVAGDEAFF,TGTGCCAGCAGCGTAGCGGGGGATGAAGCTTTCTTT
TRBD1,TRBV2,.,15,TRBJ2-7,CASSGIGQGAYEQYF,TGTGCCAGCAGTGGGATCGGACAGGGGGCCTACGAGCAGTACTTC
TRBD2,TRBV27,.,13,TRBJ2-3,CASSRGVPDTQYF,TGTGCCAGCAGCCGGGGGGTCCCAGATACGCAGTATTTT
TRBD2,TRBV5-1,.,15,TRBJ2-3,CASSLGASGESTQYF,TGCGCCAGCAGCTTGGGGGCTAGCGGGGAGTCTACGCAGTATTTT
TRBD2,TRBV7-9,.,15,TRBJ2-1,CASGDSGSFTNEQFF,TGTGCCAGCGGCGATAGCGGGAGTTTTACCAATGAGCAGTTCTTC
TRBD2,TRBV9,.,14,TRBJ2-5,CASSASGGQETQYF,TGTGCCAGCAGCGCAAGCGGGGGCCAAGAGACCCAGTACTTC
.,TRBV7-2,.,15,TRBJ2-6,CASSPGVYGANVLTF,TGTGCCAGCAGCCCCGGGGTATACGGGGCCAACGTCCTGACTTTC
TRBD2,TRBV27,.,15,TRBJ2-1,CASSSIAGGVNEQFF,TGTGCCAGCAGTTCGATAGCGGGAGGGGTGAATGAGCAGTTCTTC
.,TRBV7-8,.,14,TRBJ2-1,CASISGAAYNEQFF,TGTGCCAGCATTTCAGGGGCTGCATACAATGAGCAGTTCTTC
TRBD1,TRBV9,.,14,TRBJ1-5,CASSGQGTFQPQHF,TGTGCCAGCAGCGGACAGGGAACCTTTCAGCCCCAGCATTTT
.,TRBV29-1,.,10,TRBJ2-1,CSFSHNEQFF,TGCAGCTTTAGCCACAATGAGCAGTTCTTC
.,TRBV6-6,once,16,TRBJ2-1,CASSSRFTVSYNEQFF,TGTGCCAGCAGTTCCCGTTTTACGGTCTCCTACAATGAGCAGTTCTTC
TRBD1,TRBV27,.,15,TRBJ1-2,CASSLSGQGTYGYTF,TGTGCCAGCAGTTTATCGGGACAGGGGACCTATGGCTACACCTTC
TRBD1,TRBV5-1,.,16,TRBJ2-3,CASSISGTGGTDTQYF,TGCGCCAGCAGCATCTCCGGGACAGGGGGCACAGATACGCAGTATTTT
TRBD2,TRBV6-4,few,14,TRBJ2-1,CASRASGSYNEQFF,TGTGCCAGCAGGGCTAGCGGCTCCTACAATGAGCAGTTCTTC
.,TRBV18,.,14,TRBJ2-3,CASSPVVATDTQYF,TGTGCCAGCTCACCGGTGGTAGCCACAGATACGCAGTATTTT
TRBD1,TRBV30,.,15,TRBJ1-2,CAWKKTGGGKYGYTF,TGTGCCTGGAAAAAAACAGGGGGGGGCAAGTATGGCTACACCTTC
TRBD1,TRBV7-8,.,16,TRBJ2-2,CASSLVGTGDTGELFF,TGTGCCAGCAGCTTAGTAGGGACAGGGGACACCGGGGAGCTGTTTTTT
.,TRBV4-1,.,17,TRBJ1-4,CASSQGGGQRTNEKLFF,TGCGCCAGCAGCCAAGGGGGGGGCCAGAGGACTAATGAAAAACTGTTTTTT
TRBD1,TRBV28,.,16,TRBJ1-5,CASRRALQGSNQPQHF,TGTGCCAGCAGAAGAGCTTTACAGGGGTCTAATCAGCCCCAGCATTTT
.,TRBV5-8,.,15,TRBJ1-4,CASSLAGTRAEKLFF,TGTGCCAGCAGCTTGGCCGGGACTAGGGCTGAAAAACTGTTTTTT
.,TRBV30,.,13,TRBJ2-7,CAWRGSTSYEQYF,TGTGCCTGGAGGGGCAGTACGAGCTACGAGCAGTACTTC
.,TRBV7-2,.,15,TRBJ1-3,CASSLGGGPGNTIYF,TGTGCCAGCAGCTTAGGGGGAGGGCCTGGAAACACCATATATTTT
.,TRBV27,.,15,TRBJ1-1,CASSPGLGGYTEAFF,TGTGCCAGCAGTCCCGGCCTCGGGGGGTACACTGAAGCTTTCTTT
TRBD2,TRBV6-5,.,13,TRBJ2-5,CASSKRGVETQYF,TGTGCCAGCAGTAAGCGGGGGGTAGAGACCCAGTACTTC
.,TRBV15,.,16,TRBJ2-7,CATSRERTVDPYEQYF,TGTGCCACCAGCAGAGAGAGGACAGTGGACCCCTACGAGCAGTACTTC
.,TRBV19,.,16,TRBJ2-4,CASSIRGFLAKNIQYF,TGTGCCAGTAGTATAAGGGGCTTTTTAGCCAAAAACATTCAGTACTTC
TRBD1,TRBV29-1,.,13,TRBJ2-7,CSGVRDRGHEQYF,TGCAGCGGAGTCCGGGACAGGGGTCACGAGCAGTACTTC
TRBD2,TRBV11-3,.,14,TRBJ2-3,CASSLSAGGDTQYF,TGTGCCAGCAGCTTATCGGCGGGAGGAGATACGCAGTATTTT
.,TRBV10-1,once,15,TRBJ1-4,CASIGRGSLNEKLFF,TGCGCCAGCATAGGCCGGGGTTCTTTAAATGAAAAACTGTTTTTT
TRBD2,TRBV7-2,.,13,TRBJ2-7,CASSFSGTYEQYF,TGTGCCAGCAGCTTTAGCGGGACATACGAGCAGTACTTC
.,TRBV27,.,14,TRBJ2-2,CASSPLPETGELFF,TGTGCCAGCAGTCCGCTCCCCGAGACCGGGGAGCTGTTTTTT
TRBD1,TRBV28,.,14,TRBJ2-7,CASSRWDRGYEQYF,TGTGCCAGCAGTCGATGGGACAGGGGATACGAGCAGTACTTC
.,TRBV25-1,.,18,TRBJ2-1,CASSELGGAYRSYNEQFF,TGTGCCAGCAGTGAATTGGGGGGGGCATATCGCTCCTACAATGAGCAGTTCTTC
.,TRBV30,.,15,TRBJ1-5,CAWSHAGFNNQPQHF,TGTGCCTGGAGTCACGCGGGGTTTAACAATCAGCCCCAGCATTTT
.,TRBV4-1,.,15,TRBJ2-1,CASSQDPLSYNEQFF,TGCGCCAGCAGCCAAGATCCGCTATCCTACAATGAGCAGTTCTTC
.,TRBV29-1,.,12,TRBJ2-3,CSGTRREDTQYF,TGCAGCGGGACCCGACGGGAAGATACGCAGTATTTT
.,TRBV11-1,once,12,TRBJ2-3,CASSPLEDTQYF,TGTGCCAGCAGCCCTTTAGAAGATACGCAGTATTTT
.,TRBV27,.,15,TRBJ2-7,CASSLKPTSSYEQYF,TGTGCCAGCAGTTTAAAACCGACTAGTTCCTACGAGCAGTACTTC